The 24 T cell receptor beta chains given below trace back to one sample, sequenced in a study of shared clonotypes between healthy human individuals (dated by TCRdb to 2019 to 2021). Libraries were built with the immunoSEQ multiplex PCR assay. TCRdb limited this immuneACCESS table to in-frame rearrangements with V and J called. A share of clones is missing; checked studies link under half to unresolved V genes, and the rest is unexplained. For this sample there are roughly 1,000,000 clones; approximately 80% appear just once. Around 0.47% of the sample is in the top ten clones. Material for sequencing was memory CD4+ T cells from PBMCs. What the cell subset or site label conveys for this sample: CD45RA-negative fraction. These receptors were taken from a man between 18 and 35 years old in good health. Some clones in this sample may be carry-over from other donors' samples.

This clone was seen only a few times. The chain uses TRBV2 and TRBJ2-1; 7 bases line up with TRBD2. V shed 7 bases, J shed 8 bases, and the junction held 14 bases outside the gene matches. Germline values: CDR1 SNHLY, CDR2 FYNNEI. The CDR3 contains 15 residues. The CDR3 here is CASTRTRFLGDEQFF. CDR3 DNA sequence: TGTGCCAGCACAAGGACTAGATTTTTGGGGGATGAGCAGTTCTTC.

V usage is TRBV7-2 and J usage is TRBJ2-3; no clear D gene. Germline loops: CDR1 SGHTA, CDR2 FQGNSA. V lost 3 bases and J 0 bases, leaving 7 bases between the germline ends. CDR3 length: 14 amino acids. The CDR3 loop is CASSFSMSTDTQYF. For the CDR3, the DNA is TGTGCCAGCAGCTTCTCAATGAGCACAGATACGCAGTATTTT.

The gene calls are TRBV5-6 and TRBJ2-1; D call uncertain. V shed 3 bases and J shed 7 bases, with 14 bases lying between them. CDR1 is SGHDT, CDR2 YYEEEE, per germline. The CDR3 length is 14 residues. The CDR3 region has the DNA TGTGCCAGCAGCTGGGCTTACGGGTATAATGAGCAGTTCTTC. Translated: CASSWAYGYNEQFF.

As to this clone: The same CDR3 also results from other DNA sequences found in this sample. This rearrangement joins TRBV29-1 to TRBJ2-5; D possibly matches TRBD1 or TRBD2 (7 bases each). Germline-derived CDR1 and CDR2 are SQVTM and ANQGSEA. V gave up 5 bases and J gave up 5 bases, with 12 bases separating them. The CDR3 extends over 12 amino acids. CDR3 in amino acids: CSVRQGGETQYF. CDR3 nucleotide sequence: TGCAGCGTTAGACAGGGAGGGGAGACCCAGTACTTC.

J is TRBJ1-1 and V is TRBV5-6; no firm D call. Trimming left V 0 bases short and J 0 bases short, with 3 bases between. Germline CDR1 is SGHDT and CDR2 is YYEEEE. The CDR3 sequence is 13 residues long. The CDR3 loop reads CASSLALNTEAFF. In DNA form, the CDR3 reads TGTGCCAGCAGCTTGGCTCTGAACACTGAAGCTTTCTTT. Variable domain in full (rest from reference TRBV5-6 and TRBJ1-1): DAGVTQSPTHLIKTRGQQVTLRCSPKSGHDTVSWYQQALGQGPQFIFQYYEEEERQRGNFPDRFSGHQFPNYSSELNVNALLLGDSALYLCASSLALNTEAFFGQGTRLTVV.

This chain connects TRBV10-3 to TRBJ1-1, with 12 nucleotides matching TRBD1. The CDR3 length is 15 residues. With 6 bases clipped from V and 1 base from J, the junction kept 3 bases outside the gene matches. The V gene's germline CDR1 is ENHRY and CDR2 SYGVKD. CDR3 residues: CAIRGTGGGNTEAFF. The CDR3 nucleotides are TGTGCCATCAGGGGGACAGGGGGCGGGAACACTGAAGCTTTCTTT.

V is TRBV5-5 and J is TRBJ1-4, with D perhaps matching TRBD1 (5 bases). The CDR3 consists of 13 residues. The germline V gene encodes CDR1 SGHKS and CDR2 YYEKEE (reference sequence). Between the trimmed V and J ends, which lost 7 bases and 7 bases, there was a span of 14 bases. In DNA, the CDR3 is TGTGCCAGCGAACGTCAGGGAAGTGAAAAACTGTTTTTT. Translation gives CASERQGSEKLFF.

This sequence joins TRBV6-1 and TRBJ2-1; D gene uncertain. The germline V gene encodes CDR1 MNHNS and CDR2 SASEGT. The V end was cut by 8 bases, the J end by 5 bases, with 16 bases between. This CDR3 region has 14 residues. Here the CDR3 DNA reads TGTGCCAGCCGTGGAGCCTCCACCCACAATGAGCAGTTCTTC. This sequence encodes CASRGASTHNEQFF.

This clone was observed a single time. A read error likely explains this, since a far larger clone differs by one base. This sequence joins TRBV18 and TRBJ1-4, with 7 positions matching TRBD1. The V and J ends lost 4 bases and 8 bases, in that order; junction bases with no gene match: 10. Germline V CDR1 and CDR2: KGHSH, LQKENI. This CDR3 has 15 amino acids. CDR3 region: CASSLRFDREEKLFF. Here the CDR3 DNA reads TGTGCCAGCTCACTAAGGTTCGACAGGGAGGAAAAACTGTTTTTT.

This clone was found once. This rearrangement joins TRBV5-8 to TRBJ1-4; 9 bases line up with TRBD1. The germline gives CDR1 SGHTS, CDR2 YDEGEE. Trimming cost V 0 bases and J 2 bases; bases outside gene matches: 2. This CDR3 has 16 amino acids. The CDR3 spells CASSLGTGATNEKLFF. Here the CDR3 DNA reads TGTGCCAGCAGCTTGGGGACAGGGGCCACTAATGAAAAACTGTTTTTT.

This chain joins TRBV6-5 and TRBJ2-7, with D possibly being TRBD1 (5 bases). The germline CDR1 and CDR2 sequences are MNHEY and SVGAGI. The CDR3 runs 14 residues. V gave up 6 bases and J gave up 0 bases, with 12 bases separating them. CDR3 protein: CASRSRQSSYEQYF. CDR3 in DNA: TGTGCCAGCAGATCCCGACAGAGCTCCTACGAGCAGTACTTC.

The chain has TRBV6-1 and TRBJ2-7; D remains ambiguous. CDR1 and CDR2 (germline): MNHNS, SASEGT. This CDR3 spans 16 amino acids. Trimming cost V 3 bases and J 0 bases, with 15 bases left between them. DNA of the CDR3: TGTGCCAGCAGTGACCCATATGTGCAGGTCTCCTACGAGCAGTACTTC. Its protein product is CASSDPYVQVSYEQYF.

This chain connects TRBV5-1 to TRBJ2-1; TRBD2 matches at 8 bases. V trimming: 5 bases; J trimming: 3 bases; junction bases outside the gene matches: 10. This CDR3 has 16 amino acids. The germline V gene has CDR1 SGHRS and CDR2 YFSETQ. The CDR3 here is CASSEASGPNYNEQFF. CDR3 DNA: TGCGCCAGCAGTGAGGCTAGCGGGCCGAACTACAATGAGCAGTTCTTC.

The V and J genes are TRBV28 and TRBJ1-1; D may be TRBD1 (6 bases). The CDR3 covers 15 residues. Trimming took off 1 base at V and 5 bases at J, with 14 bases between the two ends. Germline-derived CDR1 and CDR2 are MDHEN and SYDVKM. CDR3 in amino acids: CASSLYPGAGTEAFF. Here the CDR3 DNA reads TGTGCCAGCAGTTTATACCCGGGGGCCGGGACTGAAGCTTTCTTT.

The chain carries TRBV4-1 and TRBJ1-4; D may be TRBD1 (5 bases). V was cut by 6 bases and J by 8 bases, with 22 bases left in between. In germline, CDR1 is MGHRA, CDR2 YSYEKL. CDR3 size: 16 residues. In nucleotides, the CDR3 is TGCGCCAGCAGACCCTCCACCGGGGGGATTGGCGAAAAACTGTTTTTT. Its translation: CASRPSTGGIGEKLFF.

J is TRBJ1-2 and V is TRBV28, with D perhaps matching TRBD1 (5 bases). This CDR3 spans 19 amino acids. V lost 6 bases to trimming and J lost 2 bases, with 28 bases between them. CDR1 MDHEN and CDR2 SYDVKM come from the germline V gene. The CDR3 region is CASRTDHPGRDHFNYGYTF. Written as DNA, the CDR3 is TGTGCCAGCAGGACAGACCACCCAGGGCGCGATCACTTCAACTATGGCTACACCTTC.

In DNA, the CDR3 is TGCGCCAGCAGCCATGGCGAGAACAATGAGCAGTTCTTC. Translation gives CASSHGENNEQFF. The chain links TRBV4-1 to TRBJ2-1; unclear D gene. V was clipped by 3 bases and J by 5 bases, with 8 bases between them. The CDR3 is 13 residues long. CDR1 is MGHRA and CDR2 is YSYEKL in the germline V gene.

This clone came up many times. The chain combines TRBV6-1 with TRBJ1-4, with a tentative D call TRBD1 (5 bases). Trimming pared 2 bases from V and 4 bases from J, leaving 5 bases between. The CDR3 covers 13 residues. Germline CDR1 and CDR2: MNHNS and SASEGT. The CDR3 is CASSERGNEKLFF. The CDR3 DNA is TGTGCCAGCAGTGAAAGGGGTAATGAAAAACTGTTTTTT.

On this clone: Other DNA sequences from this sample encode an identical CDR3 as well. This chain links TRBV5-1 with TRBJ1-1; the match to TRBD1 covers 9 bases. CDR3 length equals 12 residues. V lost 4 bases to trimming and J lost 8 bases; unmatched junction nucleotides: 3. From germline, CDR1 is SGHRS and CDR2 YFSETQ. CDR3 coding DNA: TGCGCCAGCAGCCTCGGACAGGGGGAAGCTTTCTTT. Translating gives CASSLGQGEAFF. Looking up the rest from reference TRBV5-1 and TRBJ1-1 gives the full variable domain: KAGVTQTPRYLIKTRGQQVTLSCSPISGHRSVSWYQQTPGQGLQFLFEYFSETQRNKGNFPGRFSGRQFSNSRSEMNVSTLELGDSALYLCASSLGQGEAFFGQGTRLTVV.

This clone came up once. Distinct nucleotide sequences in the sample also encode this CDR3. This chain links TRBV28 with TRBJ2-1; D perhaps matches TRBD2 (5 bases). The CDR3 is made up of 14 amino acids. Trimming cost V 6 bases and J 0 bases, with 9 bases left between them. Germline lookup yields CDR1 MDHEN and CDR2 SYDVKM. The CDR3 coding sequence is TGTGCCAGCAGGAATAGCGACTCCTACAATGAGCAGTTCTTC. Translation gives CASRNSDSYNEQFF.

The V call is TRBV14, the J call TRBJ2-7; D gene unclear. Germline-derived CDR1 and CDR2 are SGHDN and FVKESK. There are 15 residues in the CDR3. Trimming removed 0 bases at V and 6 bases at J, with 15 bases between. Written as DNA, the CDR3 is TGTGCCAGCAGCCAAGAAAGTGCGACCCGACGCGAGCAGTACTTC. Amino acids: CASSQESATRREQYF.

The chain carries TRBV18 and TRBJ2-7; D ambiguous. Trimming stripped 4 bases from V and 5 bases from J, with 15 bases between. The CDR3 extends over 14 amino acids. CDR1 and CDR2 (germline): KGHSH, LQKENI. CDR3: CASSLGGRGDEQYF. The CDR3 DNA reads TGTGCCAGCTCACTTGGTGGCAGAGGAGACGAGCAGTACTTC.

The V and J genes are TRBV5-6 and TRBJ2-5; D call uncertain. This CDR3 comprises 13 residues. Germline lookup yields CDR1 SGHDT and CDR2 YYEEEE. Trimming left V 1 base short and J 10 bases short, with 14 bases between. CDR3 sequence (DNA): TGTGCCAGCAGCTTGTTTGGGAAAGGAGACCAGTACTTC. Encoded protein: CASSLFGKGDQYF.

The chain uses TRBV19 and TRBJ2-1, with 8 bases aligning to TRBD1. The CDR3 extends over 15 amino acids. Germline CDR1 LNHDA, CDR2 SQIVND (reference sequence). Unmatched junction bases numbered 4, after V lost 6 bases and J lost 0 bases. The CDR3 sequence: CASRETGASYNEQFF. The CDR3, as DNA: TGTGCCAGTAGGGAGACAGGGGCCTCCTACAATGAGCAGTTCTTC.